This record covers a single TCR beta chain. As yet, its antigen is unknown. The sample is drawn from a study of neoadjuvant nivolumab and ipilimumab in lung cancer. Study results and caveats: Only two of four nivolumab-treated tumors gained richness and clonality by surgery.

Repertoires were generated with immunoSEQ multiplex PCR, while TCRdb's copy carries only in-frame clones and drops some. Of over 10,000 clones detected, around 95% appear once; the ten largest clones hold roughly 2.7%. Trimming removed 5 bases at V and 6 bases at J, with 11 bases between. This CDR3 region has 12 residues. Germline CDR1 and CDR2: SEHNR and FQNEAQ (reference sequence). Material: peripheral blood, obtained after neoadjuvant nivolumab, alone or with ipilimumab, at or shortly before surgery. The gene calls are TRBV7-9 and TRBJ2-7; no definite D call. The source is an adult with non-small cell lung cancer. CDR3 sequence: CASSGTSSEQYF. In DNA form, the CDR3 reads TGTGCCAGCAGCGGAACAAGCTCCGAGCAGTACTTC.